This T cell receptor (beta chain) was profiled in a study of regulatory T cells in long-lasting Graves disease. This clonotype was seen at least ten times. The antigen remains undetermined. This sample's time point: newly diagnosed GD, antithyroid drugs for less than 3 months. Generation of the TCR library employed RNA extracted from PBMCs. Notes on the study in general: Among samples with persistent disease, TRBV28, TRBJ1-2 and TRBJ2-5 were favored.

HTBI primers from iRepertoire and Arm-PCR of CDR3 regions yielded the TCR beta libraries. TCRdb re-called the multiplex PCR reads through MiXCR, storing one row per CDR3 protein. The sample has approximately 390,000 distinct CDR3 sequences; 16% are singletons. CDR1 is MNHEY and CDR2 is SMNVEV in the germline V gene (reference sequence). CDR3 length: 16 residues. V lost 4 bases and J lost 4; bases outside the gene matches: 10. These data also formed part of another study, on T cells in Graves' hyperthyroidism and ophthalmopathy. As reported in that work: Subjects aged 18 to 65 presented with newly diagnosed hyperthyroidism of less than 2 months' duration. HTBI primers were the set used in a first-round RT-PCR of the TCR CDR3.

The material was peripheral blood mononuclear cells (PBMCs), obtained at new diagnosis, from a patient treated with antithyroid drugs. The source is a woman aged 18-30 years with Graves disease. The rearrangement uses TRBV27 and TRBJ2-1, with 7 positions matching TRBD2. The CDR3 DNA reads as TGTGCCAGCAGTTACTTTGCGGGGGTTCTTTACAATGAGCAGTTCTTC. It codes for CASSYFAGVLYNEQFF.